The 11 T cell receptor beta chains in this list originate from one sample, sequenced in a study of STAT5B mutations in CD4+ large granular lymphocyte leukemia. Profiled with immunoSEQ multiplex PCR; TCRdb holds only in-frame clones, not every one. This sample has about 37,000 clones, with nearly 90% found just once. The sequenced sample was CD4+ T cells from blood buffy coats. Source of these receptors: a human donor in good health.

The chain links TRBV7-2 to TRBJ2-4; TRBD1 aligns across 7 bases. This CDR3 contains 15 residues. The germline CDR1 and CDR2 sequences are SGHTA and FQGNSA. The junction had 5 bases not matched to a gene; V was cut back by 1 base and J by 5 bases. The CDR3 sequence is CASSLVTGRENIQYF. DNA for the CDR3: TGTGCCAGCAGCTTAGTGACAGGGCGGGAAAACATTCAGTACTTC.

The genes are TRBV5-1 and TRBJ1-2; TRBD1 is a possible D gene (5 bases). This CDR3 spans 14 amino acids. V was trimmed by 1 base and J by 2 bases, leaving 9 bases between them. The germline V gene has CDR1 SGHRS and CDR2 YFSETQ. The CDR3 sequence: CASSLTDRNYGYTF. CDR3 nucleotide sequence: TGCGCCAGCAGCTTGACCGACAGAAACTATGGCTACACCTTC.

The chain couples TRBV6-4 to TRBJ2-1; TRBD1 aligns across 9 bases. The CDR3 has 16 amino acids. Germline values: CDR1 MRHNA, CDR2 SNTAGT. The V segment lost 4 bases and the J segment 10 bases; nucleotides outside the gene matches: 14. The CDR3 region is CASSVLTGTGIGEQFF. DNA of the CDR3: TGTGCCAGCAGTGTCCTAACCGGGACAGGGATCGGGGAGCAGTTCTTC.

The rearrangement joins TRBV6-4 to TRBJ2-3; 11 bases are shared with TRBD2. The CDR3 sequence is 18 residues long. Germline V gene sequence: CDR1 MRHNA, CDR2 SNTAGT. V dropped 2 bases and J dropped 1; count of bases not matched to a gene: 8. CDR3 amino acids: CASSDGGLAGGRTDTQYF. The CDR3 DNA reads as TGTGCCAGCAGTGACGGAGGGCTAGCGGGAGGACGCACAGATACGCAGTATTTT.

The chain is built from TRBV2 and TRBJ1-6, with unresolved D. The CDR3 sequence is 17 residues long. Germline CDR1 is SNHLY and CDR2 is FYNNEI. V lost 3 bases and J 0 bases, leaving 12 bases between the germline ends. CDR3 residues: CASSETAQSSYNSPLHF. The DNA of the CDR3 is TGTGCCAGCAGTGAGACGGCCCAAAGCTCCTATAATTCACCCCTCCACTTT.

The CDR3 reads CASSLLGDEQFF. The CDR3 region has the DNA TGTGCCAGCAGCTTATTGGGGGATGAGCAGTTCTTC. The V gene is TRBV7-9, the J gene TRBJ2-1; TRBD1 or TRBD2 may be the D gene (5 bases each). Germline V gene lookup returns CDR1 SEHNR and CDR2 FQNEAQ (reference sequence). Trimming left V 2 bases short and J 8 bases short, with 7 bases between. CDR3 length: 12 residues.

Of note for this clone: This same CDR3 is encoded by further DNA sequences in the sample. The genes are TRBV5-4 and TRBJ2-3; no firm D call. The CDR3 is 11 amino acids. V lost 0 bases, J lost 6 bases, and 2 bases lay in between. Germline V gives CDR1 SGHNT, CDR2 YYREEE (reference sequence). In DNA, the CDR3 is TGTGCCAGCAGCTTGGAGGATACGCAGTATTTT. Translation: CASSLEDTQYF.

The chain recombines TRBV4-3 with TRBJ2-1; 10 nucleotides agree with TRBD2. V was clipped by 3 bases and J by 7 bases; unmatched bases: 6. The CDR3 contains 15 residues. Germline V gene lookup returns CDR1 LGHNA and CDR2 YSLEER. In nucleotides, the CDR3 is TGCGCCAGCAGCCAGGCTTCTAGCGGGAGAAATGAGCAGTTCTTC. Translation gives CASSQASSGRNEQFF.

This chain joins TRBV28 and TRBJ1-4, with 7 bases aligning to TRBD1. Looked up from germline, CDR1 is MDHEN and CDR2 is SYDVKM. V shed 2 bases and J 5 bases; nucleotides not matched to a gene: 2. The CDR3 sequence is 14 residues long. CDR3 coding DNA: TGTGCCAGCAGTTTAGGGACAGAGAATGAAAAACTGTTTTTT. This gives the protein CASSLGTENEKLFF.

This clone appeared once. The gene calls are TRBV6-6 and TRBJ2-7; 13 bases agree with TRBD2. V was pared by 10 bases and J by 4 bases, with 7 bases of the junction left unmatched. Germline values: CDR1 MNHNY, CDR2 SVGAGI (reference sequence). The CDR3 length is 14 residues. In DNA form, the CDR3 reads TGTGCCACCACGGGACTAGCGGGACAGTACGAGCAGTACTTC. Translation gives CATTGLAGQYEQYF.

DNA for the CDR3: TGTGCCAGCAGCTATATGACAGGGGGCAATTTAGGAGAGACCCAGTACTTC. Its translation is CASSYMTGGNLGETQYF. The chain employs TRBV5-4 and TRBJ2-5; 10 bases map to TRBD1. This CDR3 comprises 17 residues. Trimming took 3 bases from V and 4 from J; bases not matched to a gene: 12. Germline V lookup: CDR1 SGHNT, CDR2 YYREEE (reference sequence). Drawing the rest from reference TRBV5-4 and TRBJ2-5, the complete variable domain is ETGVTQSPTHLIKTRGQQVTLRCSSQSGHNTVSWYQQALGQGPQFIFQYYREEENGRGNFPPRFSGLQFPNYSSELNVNALELDDSALYLCASSYMTGGNLGETQYFGPGTRLLVL.